Given below is one T cell receptor beta chain in context. Its specificity is unknown. These data are taken from a study of cytomegalovirus exposure and HLA in healthy donors. Study-level findings and limits: The study found most TCR sequences rare, yet found some public TCRs in many donors. In vitro work confirmed that a few CMV-associated chains recognize CMV antigens. Later analysis identified several of the most significant clusters that appeared linked to common viral pathogens.

Germline loops: CDR1 LNHDA, CDR2 SQIVND (reference sequence). Losses at the gene ends were 5 bases for V and 5 bases for J; bases not matched to a gene: 4. The CDR3 extends over 14 amino acids. This PCR relied on a set of 60 Vbeta primers and 13 Jbeta primers. TCRdb keeps only in-frame clones here, not all; method: immunoSEQ multiplex PCR. The sample has 170,000 or so clones, around 83% seen once. V usage is TRBV19 and J usage is TRBJ2-4, with TRBD1 matching 9 bases. This sequence was found in a man aged 45-65 years in good health and CMV-seronegative. The sequenced sample was PBMCs. The CDR3 DNA is TGTGCCAGTAGTGCCCGGGACAGGGAAAACATTCAGTACTTC. Protein sequence: CASSARDRENIQYF.